The clone carrying this TCR beta chain has just a few counts. It was RNA transcripts that yielded the amplified TCR beta CDR3 regions. The primer set for the first-round RT-PCR of the TCR CDR3 was HTBI. TCRdb itself ran the multiplex PCR reads through MiXCR, one entry per CDR3 protein. This sample has roughly 840,000 distinct CDR3 sequences, with around 38% found just once. Trimming left V 5 bases short and J 8 bases short, with 12 bases between. From germline, CDR1 is MNHEY and CDR2 SVGAGI. The CDR3 length is 12 residues. This record comes from a study of T cells in Graves' hyperthyroidism and ophthalmopathy.

The source of this sequence is a man between 18 and 35 years old with Graves' hyperthyroidism. This sequence joins TRBV6-5 and TRBJ1-1; perhaps TRBD1 as D (5 bases). Sequencing input: blood. Written as DNA, the CDR3 is TGTGCCAGCAGTACGACAGACGGAGAAGCTTTCTTT. This sequence encodes CASSTTDGEAFF.